This TCR beta chain appears in the sequencing data of a study of blood T cell repertoires in COVID-19. Whole-study context: The analysed material was cDNA or gDNA that came from T cells, B-cell-depleted T cells, or PBMCs.

Profiling relied on immunoSEQ multiplex PCR, and the TCRdb table lists in-frame clones only, not all of them. The sample shows under 60,000 clones, less than 90% of them seen only once. The sample holds a few counts of this clone. Germline loops: CDR1 SGHTA, CDR2 FQGNSA. The CDR3 spans 16 residues. Trimming pared 0 bases from V and 0 bases from J, leaving 12 bases between. Material: peripheral blood. The sequence was collected from a human donor in a cohort sampled during active COVID-19. The V gene is TRBV7-2, the J gene TRBJ2-7, with a possible D match to TRBD2 (7 bases). For the CDR3, the DNA is TGTGCCAGCAGCTTAGCCCTGGGAGGGGGCTCCTACGAGCAGTACTTC. It is translated as CASSLALGGGSYEQYF.